The 17 T cell receptor beta chains presented below share a single source sample, sequenced in a study of cytomegalovirus exposure and HLA in healthy donors. The primer mix had 60 Vbeta and 13 Jbeta primers. Profiled with immunoSEQ multiplex PCR; TCRdb holds only in-frame clones, not every one. Among some 160,000 clones listed, around 83% were seen once. Sequenced: PBMCs. The source is a male donor in good health and CMV-seropositive.

The V call is TRBV19, the J call TRBJ2-2; TRBD1 might be the D (5 bases). Germline CDR1 and CDR2: LNHDA and SQIVND (reference sequence). Trimming removed 3 bases from V and 5 bases from J, with 13 bases in between. The CDR3 runs to 15 residues. This chain's CDR3 is CASSMKAGWTGELFF. The CDR3, as DNA: TGTGCCAGTAGTATGAAGGCAGGGTGGACCGGGGAGCTGTTTTTT.

The J gene is TRBJ2-2, the V gene TRBV27; possible D gene TRBD1, 6 bases. CDR1 and CDR2 (germline): MNHEY, SMNVEV (reference sequence). Trimming stripped 8 bases from V and 4 bases from J, with 17 bases between. The CDR3 consists of 15 residues. Here the CDR3 reads CASGSYRVATGELFF. The CDR3 DNA reads TGTGCCAGCGGGTCTTACAGGGTAGCCACCGGGGAGCTGTTTTTT.

This chain joins TRBV5-1 and TRBJ2-1; TRBD1 might be the D (5 bases). Germline lookup yields CDR1 SGHRS and CDR2 YFSETQ. CDR3 length: 14 amino acids. Trimming left V 0 bases short and J 8 bases short, with 12 bases between. The CDR3 is CASSLEPRAHEQFF. DNA for the CDR3: TGCGCCAGCAGCTTGGAACCCAGGGCTCATGAGCAGTTCTTC.

The V gene is TRBV5-6, the J gene TRBJ2-2; D might be TRBD2 (6 bases). In germline, CDR1 is SGHDT, CDR2 YYEEEE. The CDR3 is 18 amino acids. V dropped 0 bases and J dropped 7 bases, with 22 bases sitting between them. CDR3 DNA: TGTGCCAGCAGCTTGGCCGGAGGGTTCGAGCTCCGGGGCGGGGAGCTGTTTTTT. Protein: CASSLAGGFELRGGELFF.

The chain carries TRBV19 and TRBJ2-3, with 11 bases identical to TRBD2. Germline V gene lookup returns CDR1 LNHDA and CDR2 SQIVND (reference sequence). This CDR3 comprises 18 residues. V trimming: 3 bases; J trimming: 4 bases; junction bases outside the gene matches: 12. CDR3 in DNA: TGTGCCAGTAGTATTAGGGGACTAGCGGTATCGTTCGCAGATACGCAGTATTTT. Protein sequence: CASSIRGLAVSFADTQYF.

The chain links TRBV6-1 to TRBJ2-4; 7 nucleotides agree with TRBD1. CDR1 and CDR2 (germline): MNHNS, SASEGT. The V and J ends lost 1 base and 6 bases, in that order; junction bases with no gene match: 9. This CDR3 has 16 residues. CDR3 bases: TGTGCCAGCAGTGAAGGGGACCAGGGGGTTATAAACATTCAGTACTTC. Protein: CASSEGDQGVINIQYF.

The genes are TRBV9 and TRBJ2-2; D is uncertain. Deletions cut 0 bases from V and 1 base from J, with 4 bases between. This CDR3 has 14 amino acids. Germline assignment: CDR1 SGDLS and CDR2 YYNGEE. CDR3 nucleotides: TGTGCCAGCAGCGTAGCGGTGAACACCGGGGAGCTGTTTTTT. Its translation is CASSVAVNTGELFF.

The chain combines TRBV27 with TRBJ2-1; a possible D gene is TRBD1 (6 bases). Trimming cost V 7 bases and J 5 bases, with 18 bases left between them. CDR1 is MNHEY and CDR2 is SMNVEV in the germline V gene (reference sequence). The CDR3 extends over 15 amino acids. CDR3 sequence: CASIKDRASHNEQFF. The CDR3 DNA reads TGTGCCAGCATAAAGGACAGAGCGTCCCACAATGAGCAGTTCTTC.

The chain is built from TRBV18 and TRBJ2-7, with D perhaps TRBD2 (5 bases). The CDR3 length is 13 residues. Germline-derived CDR1 and CDR2 are KGHSH and LQKENI. The V and J ends lost 1 base and 3 bases respectively, with 7 bases between them. The CDR3 coding sequence is TGTGCCAGCTCACCACTCGACTACTACGAGCAGTACTTC. Amino acids: CASSPLDYYEQYF.

The chain joins TRBV28 to TRBJ2-5; TRBD1 aligns across 9 bases. Per the germline V gene, CDR1 is MDHEN and CDR2 is SYDVKM. With V trimmed by 7 bases and J by 5 bases, 8 bases remained unmatched. There are 14 residues in the CDR3. The DNA for the CDR3 is TGTGCCAGCACCCTGATGGACAGGGGTGAGACCCAGTACTTC. It is translated as CASTLMDRGETQYF.

V is TRBV30 and J is TRBJ1-1; D is unresolved. The CDR3 consists of 14 residues. The V gene lost 0 bases and the J gene lost 0 bases, with 8 bases spanning the gap. Germline assignment: CDR1 GTSNPN and CDR2 SVGIG (reference sequence). CDR3 in DNA: TGTGCCTGGAGTGTAGTCAGGATGAACACTGAAGCTTTCTTT. Amino acid sequence: CAWSVVRMNTEAFF.

The table lists this clone with a few counts. The CDR3 spells CASSFRGHTDTQYF. The CDR3 DNA reads as TGTGCCAGCAGCTTCCGGGGACACACAGATACGCAGTATTTT. V and J are TRBV7-9 and TRBJ2-3; possibly TRBD1 for D (6 bases). CDR1 and CDR2 from the germline V gene are SEHNR and FQNEAQ (reference sequence). Trimming cost V 3 bases and J 2 bases, with 9 bases left between them. The CDR3 totals 14 residues.

This clone was detected a few times. The chain has TRBV7-2 and TRBJ1-5; possibly TRBD1 for D (6 bases). CDR1 SGHTA and CDR2 FQGNSA come from the germline V gene. This CDR3 spans 15 amino acids. V was shortened by 5 bases and J by 6 bases, with 17 bases between the two germline ends. For the CDR3, the DNA is TGTGCCAGCAGCCCGAACACGGGACATCTTCAGCCCCAGCATTTT. Translation gives CASSPNTGHLQPQHF.

This sequence joins TRBV30 and TRBJ1-4; D is unclear. In germline, CDR1 is GTSNPN, CDR2 SVGIG (reference sequence). The CDR3 contains 17 residues. The germline V and J ends were trimmed by 2 bases and 0 bases, with 16 bases remaining between them. The CDR3 sequence is CAWSPGVQLSTNEKLFF. The CDR3, as DNA: TGTGCCTGGAGTCCCGGGGTCCAGCTCTCAACTAATGAAAAACTGTTTTTT. Combining the CDR3 with reference TRBV30 and TRBJ1-4 gives the whole variable domain SQTIHQWPATLVQPVGSPLSLECTVEGTSNPNLYWYRQAAGRGLQLLFYSVGIGQISSEVPQNLSASRPQDRQFILSSKKLLLSDSGFYLCAWSPGVQLSTNEKLFFGSGTQLSVL.

The table lists this clone with a count of one. The chain carries TRBV5-1 and TRBJ2-3, with D maybe TRBD2 (6 bases). CDR3 length: 16 amino acids. The V end was cut by 4 bases, the J end by 2 bases, with 17 bases between. The V gene's germline CDR1 is SGHRS and CDR2 YFSETQ. The CDR3 loop reads CASSTTSSIYTDTQYF. In DNA, the CDR3 is TGCGCCAGCAGCACTACTAGCAGTATTTACACAGATACGCAGTATTTT.

This rearrangement joins TRBV9 to TRBJ2-6; TRBD2 aligns across 8 bases. The length of the CDR3 is 20 residues. V shed 4 bases, J shed 0 bases, and the junction held 15 bases outside the gene matches. Germline CDR1 reads SGDLS; CDR2 reads YYNGEE. CDR3 sequence: CASSPRGSGETFSGANVLTF. The CDR3 region has the DNA TGTGCCAGCAGCCCCAGGGGTAGCGGGGAAACTTTCTCTGGGGCCAACGTCCTGACTTTC. Full variable domain (outside the CDR3, taken from reference TRBV9 and TRBJ2-6): DSGVTQTPKHLITATGQRVTLRCSPRSGDLSVYWYQQSLDQGLQFLIQYYNGEERAKGNILERFSAQQFPDLHSELNLSSLELGDSALYFCASSPRGSGETFSGANVLTFGAGSRLTVL.

This chain links TRBV9 with TRBJ2-1, with 7 bases aligning to TRBD2. CDR1 and CDR2 (germline): SGDLS, YYNGEE. There are 16 residues in the CDR3. V lost 4 bases and J lost 2; bases outside the gene matches: 9. The CDR3 bases are TGTGCCAGCAGCTTCAGTGGAGCGGGACCCTACAATGAGCAGTTCTTC. As protein: CASSFSGAGPYNEQFF.